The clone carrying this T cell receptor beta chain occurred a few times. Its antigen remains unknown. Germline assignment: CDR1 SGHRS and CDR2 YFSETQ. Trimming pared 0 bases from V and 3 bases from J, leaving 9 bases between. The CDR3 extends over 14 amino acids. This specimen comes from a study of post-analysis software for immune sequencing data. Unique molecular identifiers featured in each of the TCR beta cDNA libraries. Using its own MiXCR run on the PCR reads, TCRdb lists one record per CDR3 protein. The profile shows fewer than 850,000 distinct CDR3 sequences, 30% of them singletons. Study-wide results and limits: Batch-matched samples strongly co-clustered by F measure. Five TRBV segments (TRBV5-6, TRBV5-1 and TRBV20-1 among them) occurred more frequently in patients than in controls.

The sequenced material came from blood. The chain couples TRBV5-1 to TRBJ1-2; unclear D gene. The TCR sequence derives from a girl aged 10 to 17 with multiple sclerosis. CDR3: CASSLDPDDYGYTF. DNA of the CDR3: TGCGCCAGCAGCTTGGATCCGGATGACTATGGCTACACCTTC.